What follows are 17 T cell receptor beta chains derived from one specimen sequenced in a study of T cell repertoires in cytomegalovirus infection. These receptors' targets are unknown. TCRdb reprocessed the reads with MiXCR, giving one entry per CDR3 protein. This table holds hundreds of thousands of distinct CDR3 sequences, less than 35% found once. Sample: cultured CD8+ T cells from PBMCs, taken from culture after CMV antigen stimulation. These receptors were taken from a human donor in good health (CMV status not recorded). Some clones in this sample may be carry-over from other donors' samples.

The table lists this clonotype with many counts. The V call is TRBV7-2, the J call TRBJ1-1; no definite D call. Germline V gene sequence: CDR1 SGHTA, CDR2 FQGNSA. The V and J ends lost 1 base and 1 base respectively, with 7 bases between them. The CDR3 sequence is 14 residues long. CDR3 coding DNA: TGTGCCAGCAGCTTAGTCACCGGGAACACTGAAGCTTTCTTT. It translates to CASSLVTGNTEAFF.

A single count supports this clonotype. Germline and junction disagree at one end, which may indicate a read error. This chain joins TRBV9 and TRBJ2-1; a possible D gene is TRBD2 (5 bases). The CDR3 is made up of 15 amino acids. Germline V CDR1 and CDR2: SGDLS, YYNGEE. CDR3 sequence: CASSVDGSSNNEQFF. CDR3 nucleotide sequence: TGTGCCAGCAGCGTAGATGGGAGCTCCAACAATGAGCAGTTCTTC.

This clonotype was observed a few times. This chain joins TRBV6-4 and TRBJ2-7, with TRBD1 matching over 10 bases. Germline V gives CDR1 MRHNA, CDR2 SNTAGT. After removal of 3 bases from V and 3 bases from J, the junction contained 2 bases not matched to a gene. The CDR3 loop spans 14 amino acids. CDR3 residues: CASSEGQGGYEQYF. DNA of the CDR3: TGTGCCAGCAGTGAAGGACAGGGGGGCTACGAGCAGTACTTC.

The chain recombines TRBV7-9 with TRBJ1-4, with a tentative D call TRBD1 (5 bases). The CDR3 totals 15 residues. CDR1 is SEHNR and CDR2 is FQNEAQ in the germline V gene (reference sequence). The V end was cut by 4 bases, the J end by 5 bases, with 14 bases between. The CDR3 DNA sequence: TGTGCCAGCAGCTCGCCGCGGGGGATGAATGAAAAACTGTTTTTT. Protein: CASSSPRGMNEKLFF.

The chain links TRBV7-2 to TRBJ2-3; TRBD1 matches 9 bases. This CDR3 comprises 15 residues. The germline V gene encodes CDR1 SGHTA and CDR2 FQGNSA. V trimming: 4 bases; J trimming: 2 bases; junction bases outside the gene matches: 4. CDR3 sequence: CASSSDRGDTDTQYF. As DNA, the CDR3 is TGTGCCAGCAGCTCGGACAGGGGTGACACAGATACGCAGTATTTT. The whole variable domain, remainder taken from reference TRBV7-2 and TRBJ2-3, is GAGVSQSPSNKVTEKGKDVELRCDPISGHTALYWYRQSLGQGLEFLIYFQGNSAPDKSGLPSDRFSAERTGGSVSTLTIQRTQQEDSAVYLCASSSDRGDTDTQYFGPGTRLTVL.

V usage is TRBV9 and J usage is TRBJ1-6, with D uncertain. Germline values: CDR1 SGDLS, CDR2 YYNGEE. This CDR3 is 14 amino acids long. Trimming removed 4 bases at V and 7 bases at J, with 12 bases between. The CDR3, as DNA: TGTGCCAGCAGCACGGATGGTAAAAATTCACCCCTCCACTTT. This translates into CASSTDGKNSPLHF.

V and J are TRBV4-2 and TRBJ2-5; 9 bases line up with TRBD2. The CDR3 has 15 amino acids. With V trimmed by 4 bases and J by 3 bases, 6 bases remained unmatched. Germline CDR1 and CDR2: LGHNA and YNFKEQ. The CDR3 is CASSLLAGAKETQYF. CDR3 sequence (DNA): TGTGCCAGCAGCCTTTTAGCGGGGGCCAAAGAGACCCAGTACTTC.

This clonotype was seen just once. This sequence joins TRBV14 and TRBJ2-6; perhaps TRBD1 as D (6 bases). Between the trimmed V and J ends, which lost 0 bases and 2 bases, there was a span of 8 bases. There are 16 residues in the CDR3. CDR1 is SGHDN, CDR2 FVKESK, per germline. Here the CDR3 reads CASSQEGDTGANVLTF. The CDR3 nucleotides read TGTGCCAGCAGCCAAGAGGGGGACACTGGGGCCAACGTCCTGACTTTC.

There are a few counts of this clonotype. The V gene is TRBV6-1, the J gene TRBJ1-1; 8 bases match TRBD1. Germline V gene lookup returns CDR1 MNHNS and CDR2 SASEGT. This CDR3 spans 13 amino acids. The trim removed 3 bases at V and 6 bases at J, leaving 3 bases unmatched. CDR3 nucleotides: TGTGCCAGCAGTGAGGTACAGGGGGCTGAAGCTTTCTTT. This codes for CASSEVQGAEAFF.

This chain links TRBV4-3 with TRBJ1-1, with D perhaps TRBD1 (5 bases). CDR3 length: 16 amino acids. Trimming took 0 bases from V and 3 from J, leaving 14 bases between them. CDR1 is LGHNA and CDR2 is YSLEER in the germline V gene. CDR3 coding DNA: TGCGCCAGCAGCCAAGACGGGGGAGGGGAAGACACTGAAGCTTTCTTT. The encoded protein is CASSQDGGGEDTEAFF.

This clonotype has only one observation. The chain links TRBV5-5 to TRBJ2-5; D gene uncertain. CDR3 length: 15 amino acids. Germline V gene data show CDR1 as SGHKS and CDR2 as YYEKEE (reference sequence). V was shortened by 2 bases and J by 6 bases, with 17 bases between the two germline ends. CDR3 amino acids: CASSLSGSPAKTQYF. CDR3 sequence (DNA): TGTGCCAGCAGCTTATCCGGATCCCCGGCGAAGACCCAGTACTTC.

The V and J genes are TRBV20-1 and TRBJ1-1; D is undetermined. Trimming stripped 3 bases from V and 6 bases from J, with 11 bases between. Germline loops: CDR1 DFQATT, CDR2 SNEGSKA (reference sequence). The CDR3 is 12 amino acids. For the CDR3, the DNA is TGCAGTGCTAGTGCCGCCGCGCCTGAAGCTTTCTTT. Protein: CSASAAAPEAFF.

With respect to this clonotype: Being one base from a much bigger clone, this may be a read error. V is TRBV15 and J is TRBJ2-1; the match to TRBD2 covers 8 bases. This CDR3 is 13 amino acids long. Trimming took 6 bases from V and 9 from J; bases not matched to a gene: 7. Looked up from germline, CDR1 is LNHNV and CDR2 is YYDKDF (reference sequence). The CDR3 DNA sequence: TGTGCCACCAGGAGCGGGGGATCCCCTGAGCAGTTCTTC. It is translated as CATRSGGSPEQFF.

This clonotype occurred a few times. V gene TRBV12-3 or TRBV12-4 combines with J gene TRBJ2-3; no clear D. This CDR3 has 13 amino acids. Trimming cost V 3 bases and J 2 bases, with 6 bases left between them. CDR3 in amino acids: CASSFANTDTQYF. The CDR3 coding sequence is TGTGCCAGCAGTTTTGCTAACACAGATACGCAGTATTTT.

V is TRBV12-3 or TRBV12-4 and J is TRBJ2-2; 12 bases align to TRBD1. The length of the CDR3 is 20 residues. V shed 8 bases, J shed 5 bases, and the junction held 21 bases outside the gene matches. The CDR3 reads CASLAGSGTGGAGRTGELFF. CDR3 in DNA: TGTGCCAGCCTCGCGGGGTCCGGGACAGGGGGCGCCGGGAGAACCGGGGAGCTGTTTTTT.

The chain has TRBV20-1 and TRBJ2-1; D remains unclear. The germline gives CDR1 DFQATT, CDR2 SNEGSKA (reference sequence). This CDR3 has 11 residues. Trimming removed 6 bases from V and 9 bases from J, with 12 bases in between. The CDR3 spells CSARIGFEQFF. The CDR3 DNA sequence: TGCAGTGCCCGTATAGGGTTTGAGCAGTTCTTC.

The chain links TRBV6-2 or TRBV6-3 to TRBJ1-6; D is possibly TRBD1 (5 bases). This CDR3 is built from 15 residues. Germline assignment: CDR1 MNHEY and CDR2 SVGEGT. Trimming took 0 bases from V and 7 from J, leaving 10 bases between them. CDR3 sequence reads: CASSYSSKGNSPLHF. The CDR3 DNA is TGTGCCAGCAGTTACTCGAGTAAGGGGAATTCACCCCTCCACTTT.